The entry below describes one T cell receptor (beta chain). Its target is not known. The CDR3 runs to 15 residues. Germline V gene sequence: CDR1 SQVTM, CDR2 ANQGSEA. The source of the sample is a study of CXCR3-negative and CXCR3-positive naive CD8 T cells. Whole-study results and caveats: The study found more hydrophobic TRB CDR3s in CXCR3-positive naive cells than in CXCR3-negative naive cells. TCR interaction strength was inferred from TRB CDR3 physicochemistry, as CD5 matched across naive subsets. Whereas both naive subsets had comparably high diversity, memory CD8+ cells had much lower diversity. Memory cells showed distinct TRBV-TRBJ patterns, while the two naive subsets matched.

UMI-labeled TRB cDNA libraries were prepared by 5' RACE. No DNA is given; TCRdb re-called the 5' RACE reads and lists each CDR3 protein once. Its listing shows 130,000 or so distinct CDR3 sequences. Sequenced material: naive CXCR3+ CD8+ T cells from blood. Documented subset: CD45RO-CCR7+CD27+CD95- naive CD8+ T cells expressing CXCR3 (TNR3+). The TCR comes from a human donor in good health. Some clones in this sample may be carry-over from other donors' samples. The rearrangement links TRBV29-1 to TRBJ2-5; checking the TCRdb D call of TRBD2 is not possible without DNA. The CDR3 is CSVELTRRERETQYF.